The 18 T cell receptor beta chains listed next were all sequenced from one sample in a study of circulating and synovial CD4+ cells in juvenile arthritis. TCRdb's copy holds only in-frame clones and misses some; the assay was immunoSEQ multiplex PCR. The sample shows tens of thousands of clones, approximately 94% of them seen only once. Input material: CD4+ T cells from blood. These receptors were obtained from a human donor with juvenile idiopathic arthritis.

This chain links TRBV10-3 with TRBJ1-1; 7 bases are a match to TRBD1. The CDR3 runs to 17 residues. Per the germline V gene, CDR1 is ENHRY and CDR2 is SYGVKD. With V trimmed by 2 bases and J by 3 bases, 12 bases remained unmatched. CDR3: CAISEGVGLTGDTEAFF. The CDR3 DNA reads TGTGCCATCAGTGAGGGAGTAGGTCTCACAGGGGACACTGAAGCTTTCTTT.

In nucleotides, the CDR3 is TGCGCCAGCAGCATTCAGGGCTCTGGAAACACCATATATTTT. It codes for CASSIQGSGNTIYF. The V call is TRBV5-1, the J call TRBJ1-3; D is possibly TRBD1 (5 bases). V was cut by 4 bases and J by 0 bases, with 8 bases left in between. Germline V gene sequence: CDR1 SGHRS, CDR2 YFSETQ. The CDR3 contains 14 residues.

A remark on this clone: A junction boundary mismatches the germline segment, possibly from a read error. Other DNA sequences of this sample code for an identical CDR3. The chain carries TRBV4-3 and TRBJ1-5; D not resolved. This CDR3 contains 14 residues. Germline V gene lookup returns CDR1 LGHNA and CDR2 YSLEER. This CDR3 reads CASSQEGRGQPQHF. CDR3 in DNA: TGCGCCAGCAGTCAAGAAGGTCGGGGACAGCCCCAGCATTTT.

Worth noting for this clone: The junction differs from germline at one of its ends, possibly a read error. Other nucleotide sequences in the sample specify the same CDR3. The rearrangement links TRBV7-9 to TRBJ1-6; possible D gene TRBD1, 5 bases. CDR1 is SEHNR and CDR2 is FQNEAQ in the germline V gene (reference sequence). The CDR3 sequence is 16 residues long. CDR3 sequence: CASSGREGARNSPLHF. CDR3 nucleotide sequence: TGTGCCAGCAGTGGCAGGGAGGGTGCGAGAAATTCCCCCCTCCACTTT.

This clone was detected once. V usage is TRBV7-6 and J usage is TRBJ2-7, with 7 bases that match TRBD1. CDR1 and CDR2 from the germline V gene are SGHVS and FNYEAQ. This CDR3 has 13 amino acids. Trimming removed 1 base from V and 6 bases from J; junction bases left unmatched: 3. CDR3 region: CASSLGQGAEQYF. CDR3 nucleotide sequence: TGTGCCAGCAGCTTAGGACAGGGTGCCGAGCAGTACTTC.

CDR3 amino acids: CASSPQGNQPQHF. In DNA form, the CDR3 reads TGTGCCAGCAGCCCACAGGGAAATCAGCCCCAGCATTTT. This rearrangement joins TRBV7-9 to TRBJ1-5; possible D gene TRBD1, 6 bases. The CDR3 extends over 13 amino acids. Between the trimmed V and J ends, which lost 5 bases and 4 bases, there was a span of 9 bases. Germline V gene sequence: CDR1 SEHNR, CDR2 FQNEAQ (reference sequence).

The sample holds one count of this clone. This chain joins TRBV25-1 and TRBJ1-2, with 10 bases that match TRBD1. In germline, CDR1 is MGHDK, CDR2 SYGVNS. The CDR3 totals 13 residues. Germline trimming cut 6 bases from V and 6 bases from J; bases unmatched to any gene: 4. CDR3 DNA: TGTGCCAGCAGCCCCGGGACAGGGGATGGCTACACCTTC. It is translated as CASSPGTGDGYTF.

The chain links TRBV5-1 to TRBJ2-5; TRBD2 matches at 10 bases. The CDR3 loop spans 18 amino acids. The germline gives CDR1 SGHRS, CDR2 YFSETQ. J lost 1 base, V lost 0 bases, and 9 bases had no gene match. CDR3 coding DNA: TGCGCCAGCAGCTTGGGGGCTAGCGGGGGCCCGTTCCAAGAGACCCAGTACTTC. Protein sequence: CASSLGASGGPFQETQYF.

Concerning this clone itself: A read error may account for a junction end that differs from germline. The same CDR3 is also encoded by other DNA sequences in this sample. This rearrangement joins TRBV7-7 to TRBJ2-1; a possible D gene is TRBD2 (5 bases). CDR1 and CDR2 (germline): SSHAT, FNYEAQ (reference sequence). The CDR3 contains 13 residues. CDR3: CASSLARNNEQFF. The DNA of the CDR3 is TGCGCTAGCAGCTTAGCTAGAAACAATGAGCAGTTCTTC.

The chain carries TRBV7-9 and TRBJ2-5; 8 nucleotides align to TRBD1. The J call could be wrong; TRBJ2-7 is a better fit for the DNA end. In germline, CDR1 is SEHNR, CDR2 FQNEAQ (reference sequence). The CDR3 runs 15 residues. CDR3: CASSQTGVLAGEQYF. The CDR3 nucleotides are TGTGCCAGCAGCCAGACAGGGGTGCTGGCGGGCGAGCAGTACTTC.

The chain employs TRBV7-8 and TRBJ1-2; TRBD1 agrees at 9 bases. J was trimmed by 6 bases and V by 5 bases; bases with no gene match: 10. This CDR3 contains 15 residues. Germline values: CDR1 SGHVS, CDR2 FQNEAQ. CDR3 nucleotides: TGTGCCAGCAGCCCCGGACAGGGGAAGACGAATGGCTACACCTTC. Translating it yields CASSPGQGKTNGYTF.

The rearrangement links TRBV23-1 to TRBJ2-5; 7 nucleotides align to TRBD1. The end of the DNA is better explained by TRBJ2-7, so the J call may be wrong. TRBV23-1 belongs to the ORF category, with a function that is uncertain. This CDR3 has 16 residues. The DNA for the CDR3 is TGCGCCAGCAGTCAACCGAACCGGACAGGTGGGTACGAGCAGTACTTC. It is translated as CASSQPNRTGGYEQYF.

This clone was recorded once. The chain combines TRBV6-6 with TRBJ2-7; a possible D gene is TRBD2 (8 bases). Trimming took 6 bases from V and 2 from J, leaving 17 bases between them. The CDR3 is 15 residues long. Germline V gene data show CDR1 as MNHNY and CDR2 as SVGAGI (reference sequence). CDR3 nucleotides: TGTGCCAGCAGCGGGGGGGGCAGGGGGACCTACGAGCAGTACTTC. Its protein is CASSGGGRGTYEQYF.

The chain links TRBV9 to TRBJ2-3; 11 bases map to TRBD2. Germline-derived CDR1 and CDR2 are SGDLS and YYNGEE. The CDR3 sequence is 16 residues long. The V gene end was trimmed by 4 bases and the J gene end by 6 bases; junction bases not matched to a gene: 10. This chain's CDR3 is CASSTSGGPRWDTQYF. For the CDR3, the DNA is TGTGCCAGCAGCACTAGCGGGGGCCCCCGCTGGGATACGCAGTATTTT.

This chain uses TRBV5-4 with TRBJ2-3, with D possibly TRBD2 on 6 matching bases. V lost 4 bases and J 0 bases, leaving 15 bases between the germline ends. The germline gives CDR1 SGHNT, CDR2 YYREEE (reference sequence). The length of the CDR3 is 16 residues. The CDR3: CASSAGTEPSTDTQYF. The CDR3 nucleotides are TGTGCCAGCAGCGCGGGGACGGAGCCTAGCACAGATACGCAGTATTTT.

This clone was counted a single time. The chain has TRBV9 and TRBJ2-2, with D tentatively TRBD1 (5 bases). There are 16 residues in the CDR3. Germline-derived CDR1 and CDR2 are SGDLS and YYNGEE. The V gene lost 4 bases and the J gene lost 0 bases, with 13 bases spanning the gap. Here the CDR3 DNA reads TGTGCCAGCAGCCCTCAGGGTAGCCCGAACACCGGGGAGCTGTTTTTT. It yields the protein CASSPQGSPNTGELFF.

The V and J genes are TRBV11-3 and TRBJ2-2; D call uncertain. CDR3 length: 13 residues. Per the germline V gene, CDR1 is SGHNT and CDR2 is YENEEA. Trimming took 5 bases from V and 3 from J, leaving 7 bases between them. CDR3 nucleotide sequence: TGTGCCAGCAGCCCCCGGGACACCGGGGAGCTGTTTTTT. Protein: CASSPRDTGELFF.

CDR3 bases: TGTGCCAGCAGCAAGACTAGCGGGGGACACTACGAGCAGTACTTC. Protein product: CASSKTSGGHYEQYF. The chain combines TRBV7-2 with TRBJ2-7; 12 bases are shared with TRBD2. J gave up 3 bases and V 5 bases, and 5 bases lay outside the gene matches. The CDR3 is 15 amino acids. The germline V gene encodes CDR1 SGHTA and CDR2 FQGNSA. The variable domain in full, completed from reference TRBV7-2 and TRBJ2-7, reads GAGVSQSPSNKVTEKGKDVELRCDPISGHTALYWYRQSLGQGLEFLIYFQGNSAPDKSGLPSDRFSAERTGGSVSTLTIQRTQQEDSAVYLCASSKTSGGHYEQYFGPGTRLTVT.